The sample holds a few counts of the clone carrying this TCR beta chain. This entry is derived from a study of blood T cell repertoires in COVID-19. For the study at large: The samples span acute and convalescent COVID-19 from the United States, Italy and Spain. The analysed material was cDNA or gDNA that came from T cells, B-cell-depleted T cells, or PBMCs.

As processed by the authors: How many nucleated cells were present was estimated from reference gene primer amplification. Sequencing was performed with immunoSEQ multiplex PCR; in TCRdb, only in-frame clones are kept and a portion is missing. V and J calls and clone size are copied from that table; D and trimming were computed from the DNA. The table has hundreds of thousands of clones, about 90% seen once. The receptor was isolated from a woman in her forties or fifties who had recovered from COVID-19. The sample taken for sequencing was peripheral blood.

CDR3: CASSEFRNSPLHF. The CDR3 DNA sequence: TGCGCCAGCAGTGAATTCAGGAATTCACCCCTCCACTTT. This chain joins TRBV10-1 and TRBJ1-6; D not resolved. V was clipped by 3 bases and J by 7 bases, with 7 bases between them. Per the germline V gene, CDR1 is WNHNN and CDR2 is SYGVQD (reference sequence). The CDR3 totals 13 residues.